The 17 T cell receptor beta chains listed next were all sequenced from one sample in a study of T cells in Graves' hyperthyroidism and ophthalmopathy (dated by TCRdb to the late 2010s). Library method: multiplex PCR. Sequencing was performed on an Illumina HiSeq 2000. The TCR beta CDR3 regions were amplified from RNA transcripts. The first round of RT-PCR for the TCR CDR3 was performed with the HTBI primer set and the Qiagen OneStep RT-PCR kit. TCRdb ran its own pipeline on the public reads, namely fastp trimming at Q25 and MiXCR clone calling, and kept in-frame beta chains. All rows with the same CDR3 protein become a single entry with the most common DNA and genes. This sample comprises fewer than 500,000 distinct CDR3 sequences, about 15% of them detected only once. The top ten hold less than 15% of the sample. The sequenced material came from blood. The receptors shown here come from a man younger than 35 with Graves' ophthalmopathy.

This clonotype was detected many times. V usage is TRBV5-1 and J usage is TRBJ2-7; D is perhaps TRBD1 or TRBD2 (5 bases each). Germline CDR1 is SGHRS and CDR2 is YFSETQ. V dropped 0 bases and J dropped 5 bases, with 6 bases sitting between them. The CDR3 extends over 12 amino acids. The CDR3 loop reads CASSLGDHEQYF. CDR3 in DNA: TGCGCCAGCAGCTTGGGGGACCACGAGCAGTACTTC.

This clonotype has ten or more counts. The chain couples TRBV7-2 to TRBJ2-3; D unresolved. CDR3 length: 16 residues. From germline, CDR1 is SGHTA and CDR2 FQGNSA. Trimming pared 0 bases from V and 4 bases from J, leaving 14 bases between. The CDR3 loop is CASSLADCCSSDTQYF. CDR3 DNA sequence: TGTGCCAGCAGCTTAGCAGATTGCTGTTCCTCAGATACGCAGTATTTT.

This clonotype appeared many times. This chain joins TRBV2 and TRBJ1-1, with D possibly being TRBD1 (6 bases). The ends were cut back, 3 bases at V and 4 bases at J, with 12 bases in the middle. The CDR3 is made up of 14 amino acids. From germline, CDR1 is SNHLY and CDR2 FYNNEI. CDR3 loop: CASSDAGAGTEAFF. CDR3 nucleotides: TGTGCCAGCAGTGATGCGGGGGCAGGCACTGAAGCTTTCTTT.

This clonotype has a handful of counts. A much larger clone differs from this one at a single base, so this may be a read error. The chain recombines TRBV7-2 with TRBJ2-1, with D possibly TRBD2 on 5 matching bases. The CDR3 runs to 15 residues. Per germline, CDR1 SGHTA and CDR2 FQGNSA. CDR3: CAGSLISESYNEQFF. The CDR3 DNA follows: TGTGCCGGCAGCTTAATTAGCGAATCCTACAATGAGCAGTTCTTC. The entire variable domain, with the rest obtained from reference TRBV7-2 and TRBJ2-1, is as follows: GAGVSQSPSNKVTEKGKDVELRCDPISGHTALYWYRQSLGQGLEFLIYFQGNSAPDKSGLPSDRFSAERTGGSVSTLTIQRTQQEDSAVYLCAGSLISESYNEQFFGPGTRLTVL.

A note on this clonotype: Given the absence of the conserved phenylalanine or tryptophan at the CDR3 end, a read error is likely. This sequence joins TRBV10-3 and TRBJ2-7, with D perhaps TRBD1 (6 bases). There are 14 residues in the CDR3. The V and J ends lost 10 bases and 0 bases respectively, with 16 bases between them. Germline CDR1 reads ENHRY; CDR2 reads SYGVKD. For the CDR3, the DNA is TGTGCCACGGCCCCGACAGGTAGCTCCTACGAGCAGTACTCC. Its protein product is CATAPTGSSYEQYS.

The chain carries TRBV3-1 and TRBJ1-4; D not resolved. V lost 2 bases and J lost 4, with 8 bases in between. Germline V CDR1 and CDR2: LGHDT, YNNKEL (reference sequence). The length of the CDR3 is 14 residues. CDR3 sequence: CASSQKSGNEKLFF. The CDR3 coding sequence is TGTGCCAGCAGCCAAAAAAGCGGTAATGAAAAACTGTTTTTT.

This clonotype was seen at least ten times. The chain has TRBV27 and TRBJ2-3; a possible D gene is TRBD2 (6 bases). CDR1 MNHEY and CDR2 SMNVEV come from the germline V gene (reference sequence). V lost 4 bases, J lost 3 bases, and 14 bases lay in between. The CDR3 is made up of 15 amino acids. As DNA, the CDR3 is TGTGCCAGCAGTTGGAGGGCGGGCCTGACAGATACGCAGTATTTT. Residues: CASSWRAGLTDTQYF.

As for this clonotype: The junction departs from the called germline gene at one end, perhaps through a read error. The genes are TRBV20-1 and TRBJ2-5; 7 bases agree with TRBD2. CDR3 length equals 16 residues. Per germline, CDR1 DFQATT and CDR2 SNEGSKA (reference sequence). The CDR3 region is CSARALGAGLQEAQYF. In nucleotides, the CDR3 is TGCAGTGCTAGGGCCCTCGGAGCGGGGCTACAAGAGGCCCAGTACTTC.

Ten or more counts support this clonotype. V gene TRBV11-2 combines with J gene TRBJ1-1, with unresolved D. V was trimmed by 4 bases and J by 1 base, leaving 7 bases between them. CDR3 length: 13 amino acids. CDR1 is SGHAT, CDR2 FQNNGV, per germline. The CDR3 sequence: CASSSRWNTEAFF. CDR3 nucleotides: TGTGCCAGCAGCTCGAGGTGGAACACTGAAGCTTTCTTT.

Of note for this clonotype: One base away lies a much larger clone, so this may be a sequencing read error. For the CDR3, the DNA is TGTGCCAGCAGGGTTTTCCCGGGGGCCTGCAATGAGCAGTTCTTC. This translates into CASRVFPGACNEQFF. This chain uses TRBV11-2 with TRBJ2-1; the D call may be TRBD1 or TRBD2 (6 bases each). The germline V gene encodes CDR1 SGHAT and CDR2 FQNNGV. Trimming shortened V by 6 bases and J by 6 bases, and 18 bases separated the two germline ends. The CDR3 spans 15 residues.

The genes are TRBV5-1 and TRBJ2-5; D is perhaps TRBD2 (6 bases). The germline V gene has CDR1 SGHRS and CDR2 YFSETQ. The CDR3 totals 13 residues. V was clipped by 4 bases and J by 4 bases, with 11 bases between them. CDR3 in DNA: TGCGCCAGCAGCCGAAGGGGACTAGAGACCCAGTACTTC. Translating gives CASSRRGLETQYF.

This clonotype came up many times. The V gene is TRBV3-1, the J gene TRBJ2-2; no firm D call. The germline CDR1 and CDR2 sequences are LGHDT and YNNKEL (reference sequence). Trimming left V 1 base short and J 4 bases short, with 4 bases between. There are 13 residues in the CDR3. The CDR3 is CASSQGTTGELFF. CDR3 in DNA: TGTGCCAGCAGCCAAGGGACCACCGGGGAGCTGTTTTTT.

In this sample, this clonotype turned up many times. As DNA, the CDR3 is TGTGCCACCAGTGATACGGGACAGGCCTCGGATCTCTATGGCTACACCTTC. The encoded protein is CATSDTGQASDLYGYTF. The V and J genes are TRBV24-1 and TRBJ1-2; TRBD1 matches at 8 bases. Germline assignment: CDR1 KGHDR and CDR2 SFDVKD. This CDR3 comprises 17 residues. After removal of 3 bases from V and 4 bases from J, the junction contained 12 bases not matched to a gene.

This clonotype came up a few times. The chain combines TRBV6-1 with TRBJ2-1; D might be TRBD1 (6 bases). The length of the CDR3 is 14 residues. V was shortened by 6 bases and J by 5 bases, with 14 bases between the two germline ends. Germline-derived CDR1 and CDR2 are MNHNS and SASEGT. The CDR3 sequence: CASSDRDINNEQFF. The CDR3 coding sequence is TGTGCCAGCAGCGACCGGGACATAAACAATGAGCAGTTCTTC.

This clonotype was detected ten times or more. V usage is TRBV27 and J usage is TRBJ1-5, with 8 bases that match TRBD1. This CDR3 region has 14 residues. Germline V CDR1 and CDR2: MNHEY, SMNVEV (reference sequence). Germline trimming cut 6 bases from V and 2 bases from J; bases unmatched to any gene: 3. The CDR3 reads CASSIQGGNQPQHF. The CDR3 DNA is TGTGCCAGCAGCATACAGGGGGGCAATCAGCCCCAGCATTTT.

The V and J genes are TRBV12-3 or TRBV12-4 and TRBJ1-5; perhaps TRBD1 as D (5 bases). Trimming cost V 5 bases and J 1 base, with 9 bases left between them. The CDR3 has 14 residues. DNA for the CDR3: TGTGCCAGCAGTAGAGGGGCAAGCAATCAGCCCCAGCATTTT. This translates into CASSRGASNQPQHF.

About this clonotype: An end of the junction does not agree with germline; a read error may underlie this. The rearrangement uses TRBV9 and TRBJ2-6; D possibly uses TRBD1 or TRBD2 (5 bases each). Germline CDR1 is SGDLS and CDR2 is YYNGEE. The CDR3 consists of 14 residues. CDR3 loop: CASREDIGANVPTF. In nucleotides, the CDR3 is TGTGCCAGCAGGGAGGATATTGGGGCCAACGTCCCGACTTTC.